A single sample gave rise to the 14 T cell receptor beta chains below, sequenced in a study of glioma-infiltrating T cells. TCR alpha and beta CDR3 regions were amplified from RNA using iRepertoire nested multiplex PCR. TCRdb re-derived calls from the multiplex PCR reads in MiXCR, one entry per CDR3 protein. The sample includes over 100,000 distinct CDR3 sequences, around 25% of them seen just once. Sequenced sample: glioma tissue, nonneoplastic brain tissue, or PBMCs (not recorded which). The receptor set was obtained from a human donor with low-grade glioma or glioblastoma, undergoing nonglioma brain surgery, or in good health (not recorded which).

This clonotype was detected many times. The chain carries TRBV7-2 and TRBJ2-7, with 7 bases that match TRBD2. CDR1 SGHTA and CDR2 FQGNSA come from the germline V gene. CDR3 length: 14 amino acids. With 2 bases clipped from V and 3 bases from J, the junction kept 4 bases outside the gene matches. CDR3 sequence: CASSLRGGDYEQYF. The CDR3 DNA reads TGTGCCAGCAGCTTACGTGGGGGGGACTACGAGCAGTACTTC.

In the case of this clonotype: A much more abundant neighbour one base away suggests this may be a read error. V usage is TRBV29-1 and J usage is TRBJ2-1; the D is unclear. There are 14 residues in the CDR3. The germline gives CDR1 SQVTM, CDR2 ANQGSEA. The CDR3 loop is CSVDEGGWQNGQFF. CDR3 nucleotide sequence: TGCAGCGTCGATGAAGGCGGTTGGCAGAATGGGCAGTTCTTC.

This clonotype was counted at least ten times. DNA of the CDR3: TGTGCCACCAGCGGGAGGGACAGGCGGACAGATACGCAGTATTTT. Encoded protein: CATSGRDRRTDTQYF. The rearrangement joins TRBV15 to TRBJ2-3, with a possible D match to TRBD1 (8 bases). Germline V CDR1 and CDR2: LNHNV, YYDKDF (reference sequence). The CDR3 is 15 amino acids. Trimming left V 5 bases short and J 3 bases short, with 15 bases between.

The sample holds many counts of this clonotype. V is TRBV3-1 and J is TRBJ2-7; D may match TRBD1 or TRBD2 (7 bases each). Germline V gene lookup returns CDR1 LGHDT and CDR2 YNNKEL (reference sequence). This CDR3 region has 13 residues. V dropped 5 bases and J dropped 6 bases, with 14 bases sitting between them. The CDR3 reads CASSIRGRAEQYF. In DNA form, the CDR3 reads TGTGCCAGCAGCATCAGGGGGAGGGCCGAGCAGTACTTC.

This clonotype has just a few counts. Being one base from a much bigger clone, this may be a read error. V usage is TRBV28 and J usage is TRBJ2-1; TRBD2 aligns across 13 bases. Germline loops: CDR1 MDHEN, CDR2 SYDVKM. The CDR3 has 15 amino acids. The CDR3 DNA reads as TGTGCCTGCAGTTTAACTAGCGGGAGGGCCAGTGAGCAGTTCTTC. Its translation: CACSLTSGRASEQFF.

This clonotype was detected many times. The chain has TRBV6-5 and TRBJ2-7; the D gene is possibly TRBD1 (6 bases). Germline assignment: CDR1 MNHEY and CDR2 SVGAGI. The CDR3 covers 13 residues. V lost 3 bases, J lost 6 bases, and 12 bases lay in between. CDR3 region: CASSYRIGGEQYF. The CDR3 bases are TGTGCCAGCAGTTATCGGATAGGGGGCGAGCAGTACTTC.

This chain links TRBV7-2 with TRBJ2-3; 7 bases are a match to TRBD2. The CDR3 contains 14 residues. CDR1 and CDR2 from the germline V gene are SGHTA and FQGNSA. The CDR3 sequence is CVSSLAGLTDTQYF. CDR3 nucleotides: TGTGTTAGCAGCTTAGCGGGCCTCACAGATACGCAGTATTTT. Full variable domain (outside the CDR3, taken from reference TRBV7-2 and TRBJ2-3): GAGVSQSPSNKVTEKGKDVELRCDPISGHTALYWYRQSLGQGLEFLIYFQGNSAPDKSGLPSDRFSAERTGGSVSTLTIQRTQQEDSAVYLCVSSLAGLTDTQYFGPGTRLTVL.

Many counts were recorded for this clonotype. Germline is not matched at one junction end, which may reflect a read error. This chain links TRBV18 with TRBJ2-1, with a tentative D call TRBD2 (6 bases). CDR3 length: 13 amino acids. CDR1 and CDR2 (germline): KGHSH, LQKENI. CDR3 coding DNA: TGTGCCAGTTTTAGGGACTCCGACAATGAGCAGTTCTTC. The encoded protein is CASFRDSDNEQFF.

The chain has TRBV5-8 and TRBJ2-3, with D unclear. Germline assignment: CDR1 SGHTS and CDR2 YDEGEE. The CDR3 covers 14 residues. The ends were cut back, 5 bases at V and 6 bases at J, with 16 bases in the middle. This CDR3 reads CASRDLSAGDTQYF. CDR3 DNA: TGTGCCAGCAGAGATTTGTCGGCCGGCGATACGCAGTATTTT.

Concerning this clonotype: Being one base from a much bigger clone, this may be a read error. The rearrangement joins TRBV5-1 to TRBJ1-3; perhaps TRBD1 as D (5 bases). V gave up 7 bases and J gave up 0 bases, with 11 bases separating them. Germline assignment: CDR1 SGHRS and CDR2 YFSETQ. The CDR3 is 14 residues long. The CDR3 bases are TGCGCCAGCGGCGGCGGGGGCTCTGGAAACACCATATATTTT. It codes for CASGGGGSGNTIYF.

Concerning this clonotype: A much more abundant neighbour one base away suggests this may be a read error. This chain joins TRBV4-1 and TRBJ2-7; D is perhaps TRBD2 (6 bases). V gave up 4 bases and J gave up 3 bases, with 22 bases separating them. The germline gives CDR1 MGHRA, CDR2 YSYEKL. The CDR3 totals 17 residues. The CDR3 DNA reads as TGCGCCAGCAGCCTCTCGGGACTGGAGGGGAGCTGCTACGAGCAGTACTTC. Encoded protein: CASSLSGLEGSCYEQYF.

This clonotype has a count of ten or more. The chain joins TRBV7-2 to TRBJ2-7, with D unresolved. V dropped 5 bases and J dropped 0 bases, with 5 bases sitting between them. The CDR3 runs 12 residues. In germline, CDR1 is SGHTA, CDR2 FQGNSA. CDR3 in amino acids: CASSQNSYEQYF. In DNA, the CDR3 is TGTGCCAGCAGCCAAAACTCCTACGAGCAGTACTTC.

This clonotype was seen at least ten times. The rearrangement links TRBV7-9 to TRBJ1-1, with a tentative D call TRBD1 (5 bases). V shed 7 bases and J shed 4 bases, with 16 bases lying between them. CDR1 and CDR2 (germline): SEHNR, FQNEAQ (reference sequence). The CDR3 has 14 residues. CDR3 amino acids: CASNPLGGVTEAFF. The CDR3 DNA sequence: TGTGCCAGCAACCCTCTGGGGGGGGTCACTGAAGCTTTCTTT.

This clonotype has at least ten counts. The rearrangement joins TRBV29-1 to TRBJ1-1; D remains unclear. The germline CDR1 and CDR2 sequences are SQVTM and ANQGSEA. The CDR3 sequence is 13 residues long. Trimming removed 8 bases at V and 1 base at J, with 14 bases between. In DNA, the CDR3 is TGCAGCCCTCGTTGGTTGGGGAACACTGAAGCTTTCTTT. As protein: CSPRWLGNTEAFF.